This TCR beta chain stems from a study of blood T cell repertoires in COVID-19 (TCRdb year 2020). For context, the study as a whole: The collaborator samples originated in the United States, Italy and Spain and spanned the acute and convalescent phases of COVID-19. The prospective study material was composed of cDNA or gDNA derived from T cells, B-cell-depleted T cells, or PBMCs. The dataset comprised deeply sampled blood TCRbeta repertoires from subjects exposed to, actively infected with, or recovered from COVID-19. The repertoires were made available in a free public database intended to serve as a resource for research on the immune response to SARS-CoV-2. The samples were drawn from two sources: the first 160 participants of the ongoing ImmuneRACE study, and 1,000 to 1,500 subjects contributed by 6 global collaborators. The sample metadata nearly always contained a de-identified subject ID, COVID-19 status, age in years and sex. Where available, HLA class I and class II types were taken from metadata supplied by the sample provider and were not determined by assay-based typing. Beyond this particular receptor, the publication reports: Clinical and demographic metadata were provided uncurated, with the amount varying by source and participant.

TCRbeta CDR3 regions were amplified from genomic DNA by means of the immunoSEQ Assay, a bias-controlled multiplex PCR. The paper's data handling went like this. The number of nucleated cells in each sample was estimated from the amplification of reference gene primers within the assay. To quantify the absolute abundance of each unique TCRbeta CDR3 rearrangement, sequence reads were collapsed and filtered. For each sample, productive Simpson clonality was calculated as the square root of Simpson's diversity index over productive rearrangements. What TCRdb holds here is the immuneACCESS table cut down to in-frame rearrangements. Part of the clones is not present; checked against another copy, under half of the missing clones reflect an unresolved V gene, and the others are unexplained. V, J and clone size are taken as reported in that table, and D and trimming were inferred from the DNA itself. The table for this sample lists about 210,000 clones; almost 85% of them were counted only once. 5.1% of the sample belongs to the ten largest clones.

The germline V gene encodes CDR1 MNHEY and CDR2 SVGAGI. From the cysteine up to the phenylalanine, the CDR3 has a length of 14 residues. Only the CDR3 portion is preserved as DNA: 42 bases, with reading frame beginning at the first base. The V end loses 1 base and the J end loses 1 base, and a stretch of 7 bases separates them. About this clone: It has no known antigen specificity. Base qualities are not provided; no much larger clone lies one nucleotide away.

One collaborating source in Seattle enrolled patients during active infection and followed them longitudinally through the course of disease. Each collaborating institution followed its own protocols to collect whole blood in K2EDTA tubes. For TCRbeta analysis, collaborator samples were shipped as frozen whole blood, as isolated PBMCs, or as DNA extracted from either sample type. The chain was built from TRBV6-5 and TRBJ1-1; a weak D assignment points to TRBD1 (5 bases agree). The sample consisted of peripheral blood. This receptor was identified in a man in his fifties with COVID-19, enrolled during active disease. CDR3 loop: CASSYFRGNTEAFF. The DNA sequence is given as TGTGCCAGCAGTTACTTTAGGGGGAACACTGAAGCTTTCTTT.